Listed below are T cell receptor beta chains from one sample, sequenced in a study of cytomegalovirus exposure and HLA in healthy donors. Sequencing was performed with immunoSEQ multiplex PCR; in TCRdb, only in-frame clones are kept and a portion is missing. The sample has 170,000 or so clones, under 85% seen once; the top ten hold about 2.7%. Sequencing used PBMCs. These receptor sequences come from a male donor in good health and CMV-seronegative. Both conserved end residues are part of each CDR3. Fields, in order: V gene, J gene, clone size, D gene, CDR3 DNA, CDR3 protein. D genes are given only for firm matches. The size field is filled for only some rows; it gives once, few, many or a size class.

TRBV6-6	TRBJ2-3	-	-	TGTGCCAGCAGCTCACTCTTGACAGCGGATACGCAGTATTTT	CASSSLLTADTQYF
TRBV28	TRBJ1-2	-	-	TGTGCCAGCAGTTCGGGGGGGAAGGGCTACACCTTC	CASSSGGKGYTF
TRBV2	TRBJ2-1	-	TRBD2	TGTGCCAGCAGTGTAGCGGGAGGAGGAAGGTCGGGCGGCAATGAGCAGTTCTTC	CASSVAGGGRSGGNEQFF
TRBV5-1	TRBJ2-3	-	-	TGCGCCAGCAGCTTGGAGAGCGGGTCGCAAGATACGCAGTATTTT	CASSLESGSQDTQYF
TRBV5-1	TRBJ1-1	-	-	TGCGCCAGCAGCTTTATTCCTTCGGTGAACACTGAAGCTTTCTTT	CASSFIPSVNTEAFF
TRBV11-2	TRBJ2-7	once	TRBD1	TGTGCCAGCAGCCTGGGACAGGGCCTCTACGAGCAGTACTTC	CASSLGQGLYEQYF
TRBV28	TRBJ2-7	once	-	TGTGCCAGCAGGGCAGAACTAGCCGATTACGCCTACGAGCAGTACTTC	CASRAELADYAYEQYF
TRBV4-3	TRBJ2-2	-	-	TGCGCCAGCAGACCCGGGAGCACGAACACCGGGGAGCTGTTTTTT	CASRPGSTNTGELFF
TRBV25-1	TRBJ1-5	-	-	TGTGCCAGCAGTGATCGGGGAAGGAATCAGCCCCAGCATTTT	CASSDRGRNQPQHF
TRBV12-5	TRBJ1-1	-	TRBD1	TGTGCTAGTGGTTGGATCGGACAGGGTATAAGGAACACTGAAGCTTTCTTT	CASGWIGQGIRNTEAFF
TRBV7-9	TRBJ2-1	-	TRBD2	TGTTCCAGCAGTCTACTAGCGGGGGCATACAATGAGCAGTTCTTC	CSSSLLAGAYNEQFF
TRBV6-6	TRBJ1-2	few	-	TGTGCCAGCAGTGCCGACAGGCTCACTAACTATGGCTACACCTTC	CASSADRLTNYGYTF
TRBV30	TRBJ1-3	-	-	TGTGCCTGGACCCCATCAGGAAACACCATATATTTT	CAWTPSGNTIYF
TRBV6-1	TRBJ1-5	-	-	TGTGCCAGCCACGACAGGTTCAATCAGCCCCAGCATTTT	CASHDRFNQPQHF
TRBV29-1	TRBJ1-2	few	-	TGCAGCGCTATGGGGGGATTAAACTATGGCTACACCTTC	CSAMGGLNYGYTF
TRBV10-3	TRBJ1-2	-	-	TGTGCCATCAGGGGTGACAGGAATTTTAACTATGGCTACACCTTC	CAIRGDRNFNYGYTF
TRBV6-5	TRBJ1-2	-	TRBD1	TGTGCCAGCAGAGCCGGGACAGGAGCTAACTATGGCTACACCTTC	CASRAGTGANYGYTF
TRBV28	TRBJ1-2	-	TRBD1	TGTGCCAGCAGTTCCGGACAGGACTATGGCTACACCTTC	CASSSGQDYGYTF
TRBV5-1	TRBJ2-2	-	-	TGCGCCAGCAGCTGGAGGGCCGAGAACACCGGGGAGCTGTTTTTT	CASSWRAENTGELFF
TRBV28	TRBJ2-1	-	TRBD1	TGTGCCAGCAGCCCCTCCGGGACAGGGTCTGTTGAGCAGTTCTTC	CASSPSGTGSVEQFF
TRBV6-1	TRBJ1-5	-	TRBD1	TGTGCCAGCAGTATCTTCGACAGGGAATGGGAGCCCCAGCATTTT	CASSIFDREWEPQHF
TRBV27	TRBJ2-7	few	-	TGTGCCAGCAGTTTATACGGGGAGCAGTACTTC	CASSLYGEQYF
TRBV28	TRBJ2-1	few	TRBD1	TGTGCCAGCAGTTTTGAGACAGGGGGCCACTACAATGAGCAGTTCTTC	CASSFETGGHYNEQFF
TRBV6-6	TRBJ1-4	once	-	TGTGCCAGCAGTTCCGACGCACGAGGGAATGAAAAACTGCTTTTT	CASSSDARGNEKLLF
TRBV5-1	TRBJ1-2	few	-	TGCGCCAGCAGCTTGGCCGCGGCGACGTGGGGCTACACCTTC	CASSLAAATWGYTF
TRBV30	TRBJ1-5	-	-	TGTGCCTGGAAAGGGCAGGGGAATCAGCCCCAGCATTTT	CAWKGQGNQPQHF
TRBV6-1	TRBJ1-5	-	TRBD1	TGTGCCAGCAGTGAAGACAGGGGATATCAGCCCCAGCATTTT	CASSEDRGYQPQHF
TRBV6-1	TRBJ2-7	-	TRBD1	TGTGCCAGCAGTGAAGGGGGGACAGAAACTTCAATCTACGAGCAGTACTTC	CASSEGGTETSIYEQYF
TRBV9	TRBJ1-6	-	TRBD1	TGTGCCAGCAGCGGGACAGGGAACGGGAATTCACCCCTCCACTTT	CASSGTGNGNSPLHF
TRBV7-8	TRBJ1-5	-	-	TGTGCCAGCAGCTCATACAGTGGCAATCAGCCCCAGCATTTT	CASSSYSGNQPQHF
TRBV10-2	TRBJ2-7	-	-	TGCGCCAGCATGAATAGAGGAAGCTCCTACGAGCAGTACTTC	CASMNRGSSYEQYF
TRBV30	TRBJ1-3	-	-	TGTGCCTGGAGTCTTCAGGGGATCTCTGGAAACACCATATATTTT	CAWSLQGISGNTIYF
TRBV10-3	TRBJ1-2	-	-	TGTGCCATCAGTGAGGGGCAGATAAACTATGGCTACACCTTC	CAISEGQINYGYTF
TRBV11-2	TRBJ1-2	-	TRBD1	TGTGCCAGCAGCTTACCTCAGGGGGCTTATGGCTACACCTTC	CASSLPQGAYGYTF
TRBV15	TRBJ2-7	-	-	TGTGCCACCGGGGAAAGGACTGGCAGTTACGAGCAGTACTTC	CATGERTGSYEQYF
TRBV29-1	TRBJ1-3	-	TRBD1	TGCAGCGTTCCAGGGGGGTCTGGAAACACCATATATTTT	CSVPGGSGNTIYF
TRBV19	TRBJ2-7	once	TRBD2	TGTGCCAGCACAAGGACTAGCGGGGGGTTCTACGAGCAGTACTTC	CASTRTSGGFYEQYF
TRBV19	TRBJ1-5	-	-	TGTGCCAGTAGTATCCAGAGGGCAAGCAATCAGCCCCAGCATTTT	CASSIQRASNQPQHF
TRBV6-1	TRBJ2-4	-	TRBD1	TGTGCCAGCACTGAAAAGGAGACAGGGGGCTCCAAAAACATTCAGTACTTC	CASTEKETGGSKNIQYF
TRBV15	TRBJ1-3	-	TRBD1	TGTGCCACCAGCAGAGAGACAGGGGGCCTACTCTCTGGAAACACCATATATTTT	CATSRETGGLLSGNTIYF
TRBV4-3	TRBJ2-7	-	TRBD2	TGCGCCAGCAGCCAAGATGGGAGCGGGAGAATCTACGAGCAGTACTTC	CASSQDGSGRIYEQYF
TRBV19	TRBJ2-7	-	TRBD1	TGTGCCAGTAGTAATCAGAGACGGACAGGGGCCTTCTACGAGCAGTACTTC	CASSNQRRTGAFYEQYF
TRBV6-1	TRBJ1-2	once	-	TGTGCCAGCCGCAGGGCGGCCTATGGCTACACCTTC	CASRRAAYGYTF
TRBV7-9	TRBJ2-1	-	TRBD2	TGTGCCAGCAGCTTAGCGGGGGGGTACAATGAGCAGTTCTTC	CASSLAGGYNEQFF
TRBV9	TRBJ2-2	-	TRBD2	TGTGCCAGCAGCGTCGGACTAGCGGGAGATGGCGCGAACACCGGGGAGCTGTTTTTT	CASSVGLAGDGANTGELFF
TRBV19	TRBJ1-3	-	-	TGTGCCAGTAGTAGAGGCTCGAGCTCTGGAAACACCATATATTTT	CASSRGSSSGNTIYF
TRBV18	TRBJ2-7	-	TRBD2	TGTGCCAGCTCACGGACTAGCGGGGTTTCCTACGAGCAGTACTTC	CASSRTSGVSYEQYF
TRBV6-1	TRBJ1-5	few	-	TGTGCCAGCAGTGAAGCGCCGTCCACTCATCAGCCCCAGCATTTT	CASSEAPSTHQPQHF
TRBV7-8	TRBJ1-5	-	-	TGTGCCAGCAGCATGGGAGGGGCCGGTAAGGAGCCCCAGCATTTT	CASSMGGAGKEPQHF
TRBV6-5	TRBJ1-1	-	-	TGTGCCAGCAGTTACTCCTCGGACGGGGGGTACACTGAAGCTTTCTTT	CASSYSSDGGYTEAFF
TRBV15	TRBJ2-7	-	TRBD1	TGTGCCACCAGCAGAAGACAGGGGGCCAACGAGCAGTACTTC	CATSRRQGANEQYF
TRBV30	TRBJ1-4	-	-	TGTGCCTGGAGTGGGGGAGGTAGCTGGTTTTTT	CAWSGGGSWFF